The clone carrying this T cell receptor beta chain was seen ten or more times. Its antigen is not identified. V gave up 4 bases and J gave up 3 bases, with 12 bases separating them. CDR3 length: 13 amino acids. Germline V gene lookup returns CDR1 SQVTM and CDR2 ANQGSEA. The authors made TCR beta libraries by quantitative 5'-RACE with molecular barcodes. TCRdb ran MiXCR on the 5' RACE reads and lists one entry per CDR3 protein. This sample has hundreds of thousands of distinct CDR3 sequences, with roughly a quarter found just once. The data were taken from a study of CD8 T cells in ankylosing spondylitis. General observations from the study: The study identified a TCR beta motif of roughly eight highly homologous variants that appeared characteristic of ankylosing spondylitis blood. Prior literature has documented some motif variants in synovial fluid and blood from reactive arthritis. In ankylosing spondylitis patients, matched synovial fluid reportedly showed significant enrichment of disease-linked clones.

The sequenced sample consisted of blood, either unsorted or a sorted T cell fraction (not recorded which). The receptor comes from a male donor with ankylosing spondylitis. This chain connects TRBV29-1 to TRBJ1-1, with D uncertain. The CDR3 loop reads CSVAAEWDTEAFF. The DNA of the CDR3 is TGCAGCGTTGCAGCCGAGTGGGACACTGAAGCTTTCTTT.